Listed below are T cell receptor beta chains from one sample, sequenced in a study of cytomegalovirus exposure and HLA in healthy donors. Libraries were prepared by immunoSEQ multiplex PCR; TCRdb keeps only in-frame clonotypes and omits some of them. The data contain around 150,000 clones, 65% to 80% of them singletons. The sample consisted of PBMCs. These receptors were obtained from a female donor in good health and CMV-seronegative. Both conserved end residues are part of each CDR3. The D gene is left open where the match is weak. A clone size is listed for some rows: how often the clone was seen (once, few, many), or a class if it is expanded.

NA	TRBV30	NA	TRBJ2-2	CAWSVFLGRRKNTGELFF	TGTGCCTGGAGTGTATTTCTTGGACGGAGGAAGAACACCGGGGAGCTGTTTTTT
NA	TRBV6-5	NA	TRBJ2-2	CASRYDRGTGELFF	TGTGCCAGCAGATATGACAGAGGCACCGGGGAGCTGTTTTTT
NA	TRBV5-4	TRBD2	TRBJ2-1	CASSPSSGGRGNEQFF	TGTGCCAGCAGCCCTTCTAGCGGGGGGAGGGGTAATGAGCAGTTCTTC
NA	TRBV5-1	TRBD2	TRBJ2-7	CASSFQSGGAYEQYF	TGCGCCAGCAGCTTTCAATCGGGAGGAGCCTACGAGCAGTACTTC
NA	TRBV5-1	TRBD1	TRBJ1-5	CASSLGDRAGRPQHF	TGCGCCAGCAGCTTGGGAGACAGGGCGGGACGGCCCCAGCATTTT
once	TRBV5-6	NA	TRBJ2-1	CASSLRLTSSYNEQFF	TGTGCCAGCAGCCTCAGGCTCACGAGCTCCTACAATGAGCAGTTCTTC
NA	TRBV29-1	TRBD1	TRBJ1-1	CSIDRGGDEAFF	TGCAGCATAGACAGGGGGGGAGATGAAGCTTTCTTT
NA	TRBV14	NA	TRBJ2-1	CASSQDLGDYNEQFF	TGTGCCAGCAGCCAAGATCTCGGGGACTACAATGAGCAGTTCTTC
NA	TRBV10-1	NA	TRBJ2-2	CASSEWGGGTGELFF	TGCGCCAGCAGTGAGTGGGGAGGGGGAACCGGGGAGCTGTTTTTT
NA	TRBV9	NA	TRBJ1-3	CASSVGLGSGNTIYF	TGTGCCAGCAGCGTAGGACTTGGCTCTGGAAACACCATATATTTT
NA	TRBV7-9	NA	TRBJ2-3	CASSPGYGGTDTQYF	TGTGCCAGCAGCCCAGGATACGGTGGCACAGATACGCAGTATTTT
NA	TRBV2	NA	TRBJ2-5	CASRWGLEETQYF	TGTGCCAGCAGATGGGGACTGGAAGAGACCCAGTACTTC
once	TRBV7-2	NA	TRBJ1-5	CASSFIQPQHF	TGTGCCAGCAGCTTCATTCAGCCCCAGCATTTT
NA	TRBV18	NA	TRBJ1-6	CASSPEGPDSPLHF	TGTGCCAGCTCACCAGAGGGTCCCGATTCACCCCTCCACTTT
NA	TRBV30	NA	TRBJ1-5	CAWSSGSSDQPQHF	TGTGCCTGGAGTAGCGGGAGCTCAGATCAGCCCCAGCATTTT
NA	TRBV4-2	TRBD2	TRBJ2-5	CASSQGESGRRGETQYF	TGTGCCAGCAGCCAAGGAGAGAGCGGGAGGAGAGGGGAGACCCAGTACTTC
NA	TRBV5-1	TRBD1	TRBJ2-7	CASSFDRGHYEQYF	TGCGCCAGCAGCTTCGACAGGGGGCACTACGAGCAGTACTTC
NA	TRBV30	NA	TRBJ1-4	CAWTPGVREKLFF	TGTGCCTGGACACCGGGGGTCAGGGAAAAACTGTTTTTT
NA	TRBV7-8	NA	TRBJ1-2	CASSPSQVEGYTF	TGTGCCAGCAGCCCCTCCCAGGTAGAGGGCTACACCTTC
NA	TRBV30	NA	TRBJ1-5	CAWSDQANQPQHF	TGTGCCTGGAGTGACCAGGCAAATCAGCCCCAGCATTTT
NA	TRBV5-6	NA	TRBJ1-1	CASSQQMNTEAFF	TGTGCCAGCAGCCAACAAATGAACACTGAAGCTTTCTTT
NA	TRBV19	TRBD1	TRBJ1-5	CASSIIGQGSNQPQHF	TGTGCCAGTAGTATTATAGGACAGGGTAGCAATCAGCCCCAGCATTTT
NA	TRBV28	NA	TRBJ1-2	CASSWEGNYGYTF	TGTGCCAGCAGTTGGGAGGGAAACTATGGCTACACCTTC
few	TRBV25-1	NA	TRBJ2-7	CASSAHGSSYEQYF	TGTGCCAGCAGTGCCCATGGGAGCTCCTACGAGCAGTACTTC
NA	TRBV7-3	NA	TRBJ2-5	CASSPQRVGFQETQYF	TGTGCCAGCAGCCCCCAGCGGGTAGGATTCCAAGAGACCCAGTACTTC
NA	TRBV25-1	TRBD2	TRBJ2-7	CASSPTLAGESYEQYF	TGTGCCAGCAGTCCGACACTAGCGGGAGAGTCCTACGAGCAGTACTTC
few	TRBV7-2	TRBD2	TRBJ2-7	CASSLALAGGTYEQYF	TGTGCCAGCAGCTTAGCGCTAGCGGGGGGAACCTACGAGCAGTACTTC
NA	TRBV5-6	NA	TRBJ2-7	CASSFNSYEQYF	TGTGCCAGCAGTTTTAACAGCTACGAGCAGTACTTC
NA	TRBV5-1	TRBD1	TRBJ1-4	CASSWETGKSPTNEKLFF	TGCGCCAGCAGCTGGGAGACAGGGAAGAGCCCAACTAATGAAAAACTGTTTTTT
NA	TRBV4-1	TRBD2	TRBJ2-4	CASSLGGVDIQYF	TGCGCCAGCAGCCTTGGGGGGGTTGACATTCAGTACTTC
NA	TRBV18	NA	TRBJ1-2	CASSPDRDTFYGYTF	TGTGCCAGCTCACCAGATCGGGACACCTTCTATGGCTACACCTTC
NA	TRBV5-1	TRBD2	TRBJ2-5	CASSTAGTSGASQETQYF	TGCGCCAGCAGCACCGCCGGGACTAGCGGGGCCTCCCAAGAGACCCAGTACTTC
NA	TRBV11-2	TRBD1	TRBJ2-5	CASSSRFSSGQAPQETQYF	TGTGCCAGCAGCTCGAGGTTCTCCTCCGGACAGGCCCCGCAAGAGACCCAGTACTTC
once	TRBV7-3	TRBD2	TRBJ2-1	CASSLVGGGNEQFF	TGTGCCAGCAGCTTGGTGGGGGGGGGTAATGAGCAGTTCTTC
few	TRBV30	NA	TRBJ1-6	CAWSGSVFGYNSPLHF	TGTGCCTGGAGTGGGTCCGTTTTCGGGTATAATTCACCCCTCCACTTT
NA	TRBV5-8	TRBD1	TRBJ1-2	CASIPKGQVNYGYTF	TGTGCCAGCATACCGAAGGGACAGGTGAACTATGGCTACACCTTC
NA	TRBV15	TRBD2	TRBJ2-3	CATSTLAGGETQYF	TGTGCCACCAGCACCTTAGCGGGAGGTGAAACGCAGTATTTT
NA	TRBV5-1	TRBD2	TRBJ2-5	CASSDFVAGGRQTQYF	TGCGCCAGCAGCGATTTCGTGGCGGGAGGGCGTCAGACCCAGTACTTC
NA	TRBV6-5	TRBD1	TRBJ1-6	CASSYYGQGGGSPLHF	TGTGCCAGCAGTTACTACGGACAGGGCGGTGGGTCACCCCTCCACTTT
NA	TRBV9	TRBD1	TRBJ1-2	CASSVGSGRGLSYGYTF	TGTGCCAGCAGCGTAGGGTCCGGCAGGGGGCTCAGCTATGGCTACACCTTC
few	TRBV7-9	NA	TRBJ1-1	CASSFGGNTEAFF	TGTGCCAGCAGCTTTGGAGGGAACACTGAAGCTTTCTTT
NA	TRBV7-6	TRBD2	TRBJ2-3	CASSSTLAGGTDTQYF	TGTGCCAGCAGCTCGACCCTAGCGGGGGGCACAGATACGCAGTATTTT
NA	TRBV5-5	NA	TRBJ2-6	CASSLSGWGSGANVLTF	TGTGCCAGCAGCTTATCAGGGTGGGGCTCTGGGGCCAACGTCCTGACTTTC
NA	TRBV29-1	TRBD1	TRBJ1-1	CSVDSGGYTEAFF	TGCAGCGTTGACTCAGGGGGTTACACTGAAGCTTTCTTT
NA	TRBV20-1	NA	TRBJ2-3	CSASTTDTQYF	TGCAGTGCTTCTACCACAGATACGCAGTATTTT
few	TRBV27	NA	TRBJ2-7	CASSSSGPLSYEQYF	TGTGCCAGCAGTTCCAGCGGGCCTCTCTCCTACGAGCAGTACTTC
few	TRBV11-3	NA	TRBJ2-5	CASSLVGGEETQYF	TGTGCCAGCAGCTTAGTAGGGGGTGAAGAGACCCAGTACTTC
few	TRBV7-9	NA	TRBJ1-5	CASSPDNSYQPQHF	TGTGCCAGCAGCCCCGATAACAGTTATCAGCCCCAGCATTTT